Listed below are T cell receptor beta chains from one sample, sequenced in a study of T cell responses to AZD1222 COVID-19 vaccine. Data came from immunoSEQ multiplex PCR; TCRdb stores just in-frame clones and leaves some out. The sample has more than 150,000 clones; around 88% are singletons. The sample consisted of peripheral blood, taken on day 0 of AZD1222 vaccination. The receptors shown here come from an adult in good health. Each CDR3 is given with its conserved first and last residue. The order of the fields is D gene, J gene, clone size, V gene, CDR3 protein, CDR3 DNA. D genes are given only for firm matches. Size is omitted from some rows. Given values are once, few, many or a class for expanded clones.

. TRBJ1-1 . TRBV9 CASSVFRNTEAFF TGTGCCAGCAGCGTGTTCAGGAACACTGAAGCTTTCTTT
. TRBJ1-3 . TRBV6-2/TRBV6-3 CASSYGKLSGNTIYF TGTGCCAGCAGTTACGGCAAGCTTTCTGGAAACACCATATATTTT
TRBD1 TRBJ1-2 . TRBV5-4 CASSPGQGRGGYTF TGTGCCAGCAGCCCCGGACAGGGGCGAGGTGGCTACACCTTC
. TRBJ1-1 . TRBV4-2 CASSQDRIGEAFF TGTGCCAGCAGCCAAGATAGGATAGGAGAAGCTTTCTTT
TRBD2 TRBJ2-1 . TRBV6-5 CASSPGLAGFNEQFF TGTGCCAGCAGCCCGGGACTAGCGGGATTCAATGAGCAGTTCTTC
TRBD2 TRBJ2-1 . TRBV6-5 CASSYKRGSSYNEQFF TGTGCCAGCAGTTACAAGCGGGGGAGCTCCTACAATGAGCAGTTCTTC
. TRBJ1-5 . TRBV27 CASSYTDSGEPQHF TGTGCCAGCAGTTACACGGACAGCGGAGAGCCCCAGCATTTT
TRBD1 TRBJ2-1 . TRBV19 CASSTATGVLYGSYNEQFF TGTGCCAGTAGTACCGCGACAGGGGTCCTCTATGGGTCCTACAATGAGCAGTTCTTC
. TRBJ2-7 . TRBV21-1 CASSKRHWDRSYEQYF TGTGCCAGCAGCAAAAGGCATTGGGACAGGTCCTACGAGCAGTACTTC
TRBD1 TRBJ2-3 . TRBV6-6 CASIRDRGTDTQYF TGTGCCAGCATTCGGGACAGGGGCACAGATACGCAGTATTTT
TRBD1 TRBJ1-6 . TRBV30 CAWSAQGTNSPLHF TGTGCCTGGAGCGCACAGGGGACTAATTCACCCCTCCACTTT
. TRBJ1-4 . TRBV15 CATSSLPLNEKLFF TGTGCCACCAGCAGTTTACCCCTTAATGAAAAACTGTTTTTT
. TRBJ1-6 . TRBV4-3 CASSSFNSPLHF TGCGCCAGCAGCTCCTTTAATTCACCCCTCCACTTT
. TRBJ1-3 . TRBV6-1 CASSDRSGNTIYF TGTGCCAGCAGTGATCGCTCTGGAAACACCATATATTTT
TRBD2 TRBJ2-1 . TRBV28 CASTLAGRYNEQFF TGTGCCAGCACCTTAGCGGGCCGCTACAATGAGCAGTTCTTC
. TRBJ1-5 . TRBV18 CASSPNTGKEPQHF TGTGCCAGCTCACCTAATACAGGGAAAGAGCCCCAGCATTTT
TRBD1 TRBJ1-1 . TRBV19 CASSKAHRGLTEAFF TGTGCCAGTAGTAAAGCTCACAGGGGGCTCACTGAAGCTTTCTTT
TRBD1 TRBJ1-3 . TRBV15 CATSFDRAAGNTIYF TGTGCCACCAGCTTCGACAGGGCAGCGGGAAACACCATATATTTT
TRBD2 TRBJ2-1 . TRBV18 CASSPVAGGILLDEQFF TGTGCCAGCTCACCCGTAGCGGGGGGGATTTTGTTGGATGAGCAGTTCTTC
TRBD1 TRBJ2-4 few TRBV28 CASRPGTGGNIQYF TGTGCCAGCAGACCCGGGACAGGGGGGAACATTCAGTACTTC
. TRBJ2-7 . TRBV12-3/TRBV12-4 CASSLDYEQYF TGTGCCAGCAGTTTGGATTACGAGCAGTACTTC
. TRBJ1-6 . TRBV2 CASTLRGAGDSPLHF TGTGCCAGCACCCTGCGGGGGGCCGGAGATTCACCCCTCCACTTT
. TRBJ1-1 . TRBV5-1 CASSWERLNTEAFF TGCGCCAGCAGCTGGGAGAGACTGAACACTGAAGCTTTCTTT
TRBD1 TRBJ1-4 . TRBV9 CASSWRGRGEKLFF TGTGCCAGCAGCTGGAGGGGGCGCGGGGAAAAACTGTTTTTT
. TRBJ1-3 . TRBV3-1/TRBV3-2 CASSQDLSPGNTIYF TGTGCCAGCAGCCAAGATCTTAGCCCTGGAAACACCATATATTTT
TRBD1 TRBJ2-5 . TRBV5-4 CASSLGGGQGLGETQYF TGTGCCAGCAGCTTGGGGGGCGGACAGGGCCTCGGAGAGACCCAGTACTTC
TRBD2 TRBJ2-1 . TRBV7-9 CASSLAGKAGVSPNEQFF TGTGCCAGCAGCTTAGCGGGCAAAGCGGGAGTAAGCCCCAATGAGCAGTTCTTC
TRBD1 TRBJ2-5 . TRBV9 CASSVSSGTVQETQYF TGTGCCAGCAGCGTAAGTTCCGGGACAGTCCAAGAGACCCAGTACTTC
. TRBJ1-6 . TRBV27 CASSLSGLLPSPLHF TGTGCCAGCAGTTTATCGGGCCTGCTTCCTTCACCCCTCCACTTT
TRBD1 TRBJ1-5 . TRBV9 CASSEGQNSNQPQHF TGTGCCAGCAGCGAGGGACAGAATAGCAATCAGCCCCAGCATTTT
. TRBJ1-1 . TRBV25-1 CASSEYRDTEAFF TGTGCCAGCAGTGAATACAGGGACACTGAAGCTTTCTTT
. TRBJ2-5 . TRBV4-3 CASSQATGQETQYF TGCGCCAGCAGCCAAGCCACAGGGCAAGAGACCCAGTACTTC
. TRBJ1-5 . TRBV7-2 CASSLERGPGPQHF TGTGCCAGCAGCTTAGAACGGGGCCCAGGGCCCCAGCATTTT
. TRBJ2-2 . TRBV9 CASSVNSVGELFF TGTGCCAGCAGCGTAAATAGCGTCGGGGAGCTGTTTTTT
TRBD1 TRBJ2-7 . TRBV6-5 CASSYRGQGIYEQYF TGTGCCAGCAGTTACAGGGGACAGGGGATATACGAGCAGTACTTC
TRBD1 TRBJ1-4 . TRBV19 CASSSQGASEKLFF TGTGCCAGTAGTTCCCAGGGGGCCAGCGAAAAACTGTTTTTT